The rows below give T cell receptor beta chains drawn from one sample of a study of blood T cell repertoires in COVID-19. TCRdb keeps only in-frame clones here, not all; method: immunoSEQ multiplex PCR. The data show hundreds of thousands of clones, with more than 75% seen just once and about 3.3% held by the top ten. The sample was PBMCs or T cells enriched from blood (not recorded which). The receptors originated from a woman aged 40 to 50 with acute COVID-19. The CDR3 runs from the conserved cysteine through the conserved F or W. Fields, in order: J gene, clone size, D gene, V gene, CDR3 DNA, CDR3 protein. D genes are given only for firm matches. Not all rows give a size; the values are once, few, many and, for expanded clones, a class.

J: TRBJ2-7
size: .
D: TRBD1
V: TRBV5-1
DNA: TGCGCCAGCAGGGCTCGTACAGGGGCTCGCGAGCAGTACTTC
CDR3: CASRARTGAREQYF

J: TRBJ2-2
size: .
D: TRBD2
V: TRBV19
DNA: TGTGCCAGTAGTTGGACTAGCGGGAGGTCCGGGGAGCTGTTTTTT
CDR3: CASSWTSGRSGELFF

J: TRBJ1-5
size: .
D: .
V: TRBV4-2
DNA: TGTGCCAGCAGCCAAGATCTCGGCAGGAACAATCAGCCCCAGCATTTT
CDR3: CASSQDLGRNNQPQHF

J: TRBJ1-5
size: .
D: .
V: TRBV19
DNA: TGTGCCAGTAGTACCAGGGAATTCAATCAGCCCCAGCATTTT
CDR3: CASSTREFNQPQHF

J: TRBJ1-2
size: .
D: TRBD1
V: TRBV7-3
DNA: TGTGCCAGCAGCTTATCCGGGGGACAGGTCGGCGGCTACACCTTC
CDR3: CASSLSGGQVGGYTF

J: TRBJ2-7
size: .
D: .
V: TRBV3-1/TRBV3-2
DNA: TGTGCCAGCAGCCAAGATTTACTCTACGAGCAGTACTTC
CDR3: CASSQDLLYEQYF

J: TRBJ2-7
size: .
D: .
V: TRBV5-1
DNA: TGCGCCAGCAGCTTTGCGTCCTCCTACGAGCAGTACTTC
CDR3: CASSFASSYEQYF

J: TRBJ1-5
size: .
D: .
V: TRBV24-1
DNA: TGTGCCACCAGTGATTTAACGGGAAAAATCCATCAGCCCCAGCATTTT
CDR3: CATSDLTGKIHQPQHF

J: TRBJ1-5
size: .
D: TRBD1
V: TRBV19
DNA: TGTGCCAGTAACACCGGGACAGGGTTTCAGCCCCAGCATTTT
CDR3: CASNTGTGFQPQHF

J: TRBJ2-5
size: .
D: .
V: TRBV5-1
DNA: TGCGCCAGCAGCAAGACAGTGTCCTTAGAGACCCAGTACTTC
CDR3: CASSKTVSLETQYF

J: TRBJ2-1
size: few
D: .
V: TRBV7-8
DNA: TGTGCCAGCAGCTTAGACAGGGACAATGAGCAGTTCTTC
CDR3: CASSLDRDNEQFF

J: TRBJ2-1
size: .
D: .
V: TRBV1
DNA: TGCACCAGCAGCCAAGATGCGAGCGTATACTACAATGAGCAGTTCTTC
CDR3: CTSSQDASVYYNEQFF

J: TRBJ2-7
size: once
D: .
V: TRBV4-2
DNA: TGTGCCAGCAGCCAAGATACAGGGCGCTACGAGCAGTACTTC
CDR3: CASSQDTGRYEQYF

J: TRBJ1-3
size: .
D: .
V: TRBV2
DNA: TGTGCCAGCAGTGAACGTGGGGGCCTCTCTGGAAACACCATATATTTT
CDR3: CASSERGGLSGNTIYF

J: TRBJ2-7
size: .
D: TRBD1
V: TRBV7-4
DNA: TGTGCCAGCAGCTTAGGGGACAGGGTATACGAGCAGTACTTC
CDR3: CASSLGDRVYEQYF

J: TRBJ2-3
size: .
D: .
V: TRBV27
DNA: TGTGCCAGCAGAACGCTAGCAGGCTATTACACAGATACGCAGTATTTT
CDR3: CASRTLAGYYTDTQYF

J: TRBJ2-7
size: .
D: TRBD2
V: TRBV3-1/TRBV3-2
DNA: TGTGCCAGCAGCCAAGATCTAGCGGGAGCGGTCGAGCAGTACTTC
CDR3: CASSQDLAGAVEQYF

J: TRBJ2-2
size: few
D: TRBD1
V: TRBV27
DNA: TGTGCCAGCAGTCCACGGACAGGGGTTGGGGGGCTCACCGGGGAGCTGTTTTTT
CDR3: CASSPRTGVGGLTGELFF

J: TRBJ1-2
size: .
D: .
V: TRBV7-2
DNA: TGTGCCAGCAGCTTAGGGATGACAGCAACCTATGGCTACACCTTC
CDR3: CASSLGMTATYGYTF

J: TRBJ1-2
size: .
D: TRBD1
V: TRBV6-1
DNA: TGTGCCAGCAGTGAATCCAGGGGGCATGATGGCTACACCTTC
CDR3: CASSESRGHDGYTF

J: TRBJ1-5
size: .
D: .
V: TRBV12-3/TRBV12-4
DNA: TGTGCCGGGGGGTATAGCAATCAGCCCCAGCATTTT
CDR3: CAGGYSNQPQHF

J: TRBJ1-3
size: .
D: TRBD1
V: TRBV10-2
DNA: TGCGCCAGCAGCGACAGGGTAAAAGGAAACACCATATATTTT
CDR3: CASSDRVKGNTIYF

J: TRBJ2-7
size: .
D: TRBD2
V: TRBV11-3
DNA: TGTGCCAGCAGCTTAGAGGCGGGAGAAACCTACGAGCAGTACTTC
CDR3: CASSLEAGETYEQYF

J: TRBJ1-2
size: .
D: .
V: TRBV5-6
DNA: TGTGCCAGCAGCTACCCGCGGACTGAGCTTTATGGCTACACCTTC
CDR3: CASSYPRTELYGYTF

J: TRBJ2-2
size: .
D: .
V: TRBV4-2
DNA: TGTGCCAGCAGCCAGGGTAGGCAGGGCCTCCCTTCGAACACCGGGGAGCTGTTTTTT
CDR3: CASSQGRQGLPSNTGELFF